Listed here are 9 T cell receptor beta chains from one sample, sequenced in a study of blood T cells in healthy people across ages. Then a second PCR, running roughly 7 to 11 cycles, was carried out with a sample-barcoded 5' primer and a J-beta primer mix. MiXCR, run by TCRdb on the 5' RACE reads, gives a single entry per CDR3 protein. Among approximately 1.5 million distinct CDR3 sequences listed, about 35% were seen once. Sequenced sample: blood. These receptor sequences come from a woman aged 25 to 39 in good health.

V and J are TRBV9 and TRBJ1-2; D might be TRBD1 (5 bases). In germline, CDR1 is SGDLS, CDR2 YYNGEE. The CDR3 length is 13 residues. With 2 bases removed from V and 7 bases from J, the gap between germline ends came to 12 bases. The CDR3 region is CASSVFGTGGYTF. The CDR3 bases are TGTGCCAGCAGCGTTTTTGGGACGGGTGGCTACACCTTC.

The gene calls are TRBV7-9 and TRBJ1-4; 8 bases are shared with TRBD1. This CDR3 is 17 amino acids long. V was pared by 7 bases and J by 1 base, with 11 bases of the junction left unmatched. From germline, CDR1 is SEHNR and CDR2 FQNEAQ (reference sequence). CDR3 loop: CASNSGGQGETNEKLFF. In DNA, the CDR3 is TGTGCCAGCAACTCGGGAGGACAGGGAGAAACTAATGAAAAACTGTTTTTT.

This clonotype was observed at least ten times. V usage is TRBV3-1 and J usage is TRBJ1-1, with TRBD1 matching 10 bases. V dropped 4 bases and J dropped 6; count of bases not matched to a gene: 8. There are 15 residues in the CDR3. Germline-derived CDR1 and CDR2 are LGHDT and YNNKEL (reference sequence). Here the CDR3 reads CASSPSRDRGSEAFF. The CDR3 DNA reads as TGTGCCAGCAGCCCGTCGCGGGACAGGGGCTCTGAAGCTTTCTTT. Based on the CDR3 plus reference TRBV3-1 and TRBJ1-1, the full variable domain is DTAVSQTPKYLVTQMGNDKSIKCEQNLGHDTMYWYKQDSKKFLKIMFSYNNKELIINETVPNRFSPKSPDKAHLNLHINSLELGDSAVYFCASSPSRDRGSEAFFGQGTRLTVV.

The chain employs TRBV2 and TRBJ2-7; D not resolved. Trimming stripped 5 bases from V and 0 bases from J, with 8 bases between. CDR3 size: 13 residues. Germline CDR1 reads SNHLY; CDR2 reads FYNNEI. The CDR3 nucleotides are TGTGCCAGCAGTCCCCCCCACTCCTACGAGCAGTACTTC. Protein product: CASSPPHSYEQYF.

CDR3 in amino acids: CASSLVHSGIFYGYTF. CDR3 bases: TGTGCCAGCAGTTTGGTCCATTCAGGAATATTCTATGGCTACACCTTC. The gene calls are TRBV6-5 and TRBJ1-2; the D is unclear. The V gene lost 4 bases and the J gene lost 4 bases, with 19 bases spanning the gap. The CDR3 totals 16 residues. In germline, CDR1 is MNHEY, CDR2 SVGAGI.

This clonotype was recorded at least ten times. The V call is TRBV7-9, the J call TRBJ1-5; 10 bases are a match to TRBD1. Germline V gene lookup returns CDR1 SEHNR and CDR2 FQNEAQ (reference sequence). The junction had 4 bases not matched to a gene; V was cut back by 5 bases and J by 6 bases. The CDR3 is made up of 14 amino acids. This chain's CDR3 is CASSVGTGVQPQHF. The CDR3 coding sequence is TGTGCCAGCAGCGTAGGGACAGGGGTTCAGCCCCAGCATTTT.

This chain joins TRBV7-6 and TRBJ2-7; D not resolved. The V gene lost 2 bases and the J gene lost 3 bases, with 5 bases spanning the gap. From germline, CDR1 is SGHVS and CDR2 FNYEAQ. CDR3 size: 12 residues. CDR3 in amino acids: CASSLFRYEQYF. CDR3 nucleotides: TGTGCCAGCAGCTTATTTCGCTACGAGCAGTACTTC.

The CDR3 DNA is TGCAGTGCTAGCCTTCCAGAACCGAACACTGAAGCTTTCTTT. As protein: CSASLPEPNTEAFF. This chain uses TRBV20-1 with TRBJ1-1; D gene ambiguous. CDR1 and CDR2 (germline): DFQATT, SNEGSKA (reference sequence). CDR3 length: 14 residues. Trimming shortened V by 3 bases and J by 1 base, and 12 bases separated the two germline ends.

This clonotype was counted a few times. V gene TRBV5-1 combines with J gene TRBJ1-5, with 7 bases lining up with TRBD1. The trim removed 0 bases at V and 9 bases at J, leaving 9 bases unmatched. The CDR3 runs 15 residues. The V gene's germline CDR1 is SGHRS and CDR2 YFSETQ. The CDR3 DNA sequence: TGCGCCAGCAGCTTGGAAGGGGGCCCTTACTTGCCCCAGCATTTT. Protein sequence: CASSLEGGPYLPQHF. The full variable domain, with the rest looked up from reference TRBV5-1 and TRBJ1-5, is KAGVTQTPRYLIKTRGQQVTLSCSPISGHRSVSWYQQTPGQGLQFLFEYFSETQRNKGNFPGRFSGRQFSNSRSEMNVSTLELGDSALYLCASSLEGGPYLPQHFGDGTRLSIL.